This TCR beta chain is drawn from a study of spatial heterogeneity in lung cancer. The overall study: Alpha-chain detections were consistently fewer than beta-chain detections among the sequences. Within raw reads, each unique TCR and UMI combination appeared on average more than ten times.

V shed 8 bases, J shed 9 bases, and the junction held 12 bases outside the gene matches. Germline assignment: CDR1 MNHEY and CDR2 SVGEGT. The CDR3 loop spans 16 amino acids. Study outcomes and limitations: At tumor resection, ubiquitous expanded TCRs were detected in blood more often than later.

Time point in this sample: sample taken at primary tumor resection. As to this clonotype: As yet, its antigen is unknown.

In the library, each TCR cDNA molecule bore its own unique molecular identifier. TCRdb reprocessed the 5' RACE reads with MiXCR, giving one entry per CDR3 protein. Of about 22,000 distinct CDR3 sequences listed, over 5.5% were seen once; the top ten hold less than 35%. The clonotype originates from a male donor with early-stage non-small cell lung cancer. This chain joins TRBV6-2 or TRBV6-3 and TRBJ2-1, with 14 bases aligning to TRBD2. The specimen comprised PBMCs, sampled at surgery. CDR3: CASGPIGTSGRIEQFF. In DNA form, the CDR3 reads TGTGCCAGCGGACCTATCGGGACTAGCGGGAGAATTGAGCAGTTCTTC.